The T cell receptor (beta chain) described here comes from a study of cytomegalovirus exposure and HLA in healthy donors (dated by TCRdb to 2015 to 2018). Looking at the study overall: An earlier analysis of approximately 590 of the donors reported more than 250 Gb of sequence data and about 100 million unique TCR beta sequences from about 179 million T cells. A handful of DR-DQ haplotypes were handled as single units for association and clustering because linkage in the cohort was strong. In the later analysis, no new phenotypic data were used to find candidate immune exposures; instead, reliance was placed on TCR beta sequences and their occurrence across donors. Typing coverage differed by locus: A, B, C, DRB1 and DQB1 were typed in about 620-630 donors, DQA1 in approximately 520, DPA1 in 600 to 610, and DPB1 in approximately 450. Among the approximately 430 genotyped donors, more than 70% belonged to the genetic ancestry cluster associated with self-reported Caucasian donors. Besides the first cohort of 666 subjects, a separate validation cohort made up of about 120 different subjects was used. To decide whether each TCR beta V gene segment behaved as functional or pseudogenic, an earlier analysis of nearly 600 of the donors relied on high-throughput TCR beta sequencing. In a later analysis, previously published TCR beta repertoires from fewer than 750 donors were re-analyzed and high-resolution HLA genotyping was added so that TCR occurrence patterns could be studied. A later genetic analysis used genome-wide SNP genotypes for about 65% of the 666 donors, treating that subset as a discovery cohort. On average, around 200,000 unique TCR beta nucleotide sequences were sequenced per donor among a few hundred genotyped donors of the cohort, with 15% to 20% of those sequences being non-productive. Every discovery cohort repertoire had been produced on one sequencing platform. The study aimed to test whether cataloging public T cell receptors could reveal signatures of past pathogen exposure. An early release that covered about 640 HLA-typed donors contained approximately 300 gigabases of sequencing data and some 87 million unique TCR sequences. The T cell repertoires of under 750 subjects were profiled by immunosequencing and related to cytomegalovirus serostatus. The study combined high-throughput TCR immunosequencing, statistical association of individual TCRs with disease status, and machine learning to predict cytomegalovirus infection status. Both class I and class II loci were covered by HLA typing, at four-digit resolution. Donor age, sex, ethnicity and CMV serostatus were collected together with the repertoire data.

In total, approximately 700 healthy bone marrow donors made up the cohort. All cohort members were sampled while nominally healthy, although unrecorded immune exposures were likely present. The donor tested CMV seropositive and was one of the 289 seropositive cohort members. A peripheral blood sample was collected from each donor, and TCR beta sequencing was performed on peripheral blood mononuclear cells. Genomic DNA was extracted from the blood cell samples with the Qiagen DNeasy Blood Extraction Kit. About this clone: Its antigen specificity is not known. No much larger clone is present one base from it, and per-base qualities are unavailable. This specimen includes other DNA sequences encoding the same CDR3.

Beyond this particular receptor, the publication reports: In the study, about 150 TCR beta chains were listed as associated with cytomegalovirus. CMV serostatus was the only immune exposure information available for the cohort. Broadly in line with IMGT annotations, most TCR beta V segments showed up in productive rearrangements about 87% or about 30% of the time in an earlier analysis of several hundred of the donors. Correlated functional status among segregating V segments might be attributable to linkage disequilibrium, but an unknown experimental factor could not be ruled out. HLA typing was unavailable for some donors at each locus, so association tests used only the typed subset. Across donors, most TCR sequences were observed very rarely, whereas some public TCRs were present in many individuals. In a later analysis, HLA-associated TCR beta chains were found to be more clonally expanded and to have lower generation probabilities than equally common non-associated chains. When HLA alleles, especially DR and DQ, strongly co-occurred, TCR associations were difficult to assign to individual alleles. A further reported finding was that TCR beta sequences accurately predicted the HLA-A and HLA-B alleles for most subjects in the first cohort. Roughly uniform sequencing depth across donors was assumed in presence/absence analyses, although this assumption may not hold. The authors suggested that the approach could potentially be generalized to other disease states and immunological phenotypes. A group of highly shared sequence variants was considered likely to be a technical artifact of the sequencing pipeline. A later analysis associated 17,000 or so TCR beta sequences with specific HLA alleles at a false discovery rate of 0.05. Some IMGT-functional V segments, including TRBV6-2 and TRBV6-3, could not be distinguished by the 87-base-pair reads and were therefore excluded. Most CMV-associated TCR beta chains appeared to be HLA-restricted in a later analysis, and the HLA associations seemed to be driven largely by CMV exposure. In a later analysis, TCR association rates were found to vary across HLA loci, with the most associated TCRs seen for DRB1 alleles and the fewest for HLA-C alleles. A later analysis reported that several top co-occurrence clusters appeared linked to parvovirus B19, influenza, CMV and Epstein-Barr virus. A later genetic analysis associated a missense DCLRE1C variant with V-gene and J-gene trimming of TCR beta chains, and an independent cohort replicated the association. Approximately 18 rarely observed V segments, including chromosome 9 orphons, were excluded from the earlier analysis of several hundred of the donors because counts were too low. In this cohort, only TCR beta chains were sequenced, and detectable features were limited by the absence of alpha or paired-chain data. The classifier was reported to diagnose cytomegalovirus status with high specificity and sensitivity in both the original cohort and the validation cohort. A later genetic analysis reported fewer N-insertions in productive TCRs among donors in an Asian-associated ancestry cluster than the roughly 650-donor mean. Three of the identified cytomegalovirus-associated TCR beta chains were confirmed in vitro to be specific for cytomegalovirus antigens.

Library preparation was by the immunoSEQ multiplex PCR assay. The multiplex PCR relied on a mix of 60 forward primers for TCR Vbeta segments and 13 reverse primers for TCR Jbeta segments. The CDR3 region of rearranged TCR beta genes was amplified from genomic DNA by a multiplex PCR assay. The amplified TCR beta libraries were sequenced on the Illumina HiSeq System as 87-base-pair reads. The authors' pipeline ran thus. A later analysis tallied roughly 78 million unique TCR beta chains across the 700 or so repertoires, and around 10 million of those chains were shared by two or more donors. A nearest-neighbor algorithm error-corrected the raw reads and collapsed the reads into unique sequences, merging closely related sequences to remove PCR and sequencing errors. To assign V, D and J gene segments, CDR3 sequences were aligned to IMGT reference sequences. Each retained sequence needed at least a six-nucleotide match to both a V gene segment and a J gene segment. A rearrangement was called productive if the CDR3 had no stop codons and remained in frame with V and J, and every other rearrangement was called non-productive. CDR3 was defined by IMGT convention, running from the second conserved V-encoded cysteine to the conserved J-encoded phenylalanine. Sequences without an unambiguous match to a single V gene segment were excluded from the earlier analysis of several hundred of the donors. In an earlier analysis of approximately 610 of the donors, V segments were called functional above 56.7% productive rearrangements and were called segregating when the between-donor standard deviation exceeded 5%. A statistical classification framework was built to diagnose cytomegalovirus status from the catalog of TCR beta chain sequences. In a later analysis, TCR nucleotide sequences were compared against IMGT/GENE-DB human TR gene sequences so that V and J genes could be assigned. Using the TCRdist pipeline, a later analysis assigned CDR3 sequences along with most-parsimonious VDJ recombination scenarios. In a later analysis, every TCR beta chain was defined by the combination of its CDR3 amino acid sequence and its V-gene family, and reads without a unique V-gene family were dropped. To address suspected cross-contamination and a sequencing artifact, a later analysis removed approximately 600 highly shared, low-generation-probability nucleotide sequences. For each public chain, a later analysis derived a clonal expansion index from normalized ranks of inferred template counts within each repertoire. A later analysis computed generation probabilities with a VDJ recombination model fitted to out-of-frame rearrangements, and checked the results against IGoR. In a later analysis, TCR-TCR, TCR-HLA and TCR-CMV co-occurrence was scored with hypergeometric tests, and a repertoire-size bias correction was applied to TCR pairs. To estimate false discovery rates, a later analysis permuted the HLA or CMV assignments 20 times. In a later analysis, co-occurring TCRs were grouped using DBSCAN, with TCRdist sequence similarity added in when clustering inside HLA-allele-positive subsets. Repertoires with fewer than 30,000 or more than 120,000 public chains, plus five repertoires with anomalous nucleotide sharing, were excluded from co-occurrence clustering. TCRdb carries this immuneACCESS record with in-frame sequences only. Its versions omit some clonotypes, under half of them owing to an unresolved V gene in the studies checked, with the rest unexplained. D and trimming were read from the DNA, whereas the V and J calls and clone size are those reported in that table. This sample is represented by around 120,000 clones; about 80% of them were singletons. Around 2.5% of the sample is held by the ten biggest clonotypes.

The germline V gene sets CDR1 to SGHTA and CDR2 to FQGTGA. V drops 1 base and J drops 4 bases, leaving 5 bases in between. From its cysteine to its phenylalanine, the CDR3 spans 13 amino acids. The DNA shown is the 39-base CDR3, in frame from base 1. The chain couples TRBV7-3 to TRBJ2-1; confidence is insufficient to name the D gene. Sequencing was performed on PBMCs. The TCR was taken from a man between 45 and 60 years old in good health and CMV-seropositive. The nucleotide sequence is given as TGTGCCAGCAGCTTAAACAGTTACAATGAGCAGTTCTTC. Its amino acids are CASSLNSYNEQFF. The CDR3 plus the reference TRBV7-3 and TRBJ2-1 genes for the other parts give the full variable domain: GAGVSQTPSNKVTEKGKYVELRCDPISGHTALYWYRQSLGQGPEFLIYFQGTGAADDSGLPNDRFFAVRPEGSVSTLKIQRTERGDSAVYLCASSLNSYNEQFFGPGTRLTVL.